This T cell receptor (beta chain) was captured by sequencing in a study of blood T cell repertoires in COVID-19 (TCRdb year 2020). General notes on the study: Samples covering the acute and convalescent phases of COVID-19 were provided by collaborators in the United States, Italy and Spain. A de-identified subject ID, COVID-19 status, age in years and sex were almost always included in the sample metadata. Where HLA class I and class II types were available, the types were taken from metadata supplied by the sample provider, not from assay-based typing. The prospective study material was composed of cDNA or gDNA derived from T cells, B-cell-depleted T cells, or PBMCs. The repertoires were released in a freely available public database meant as a resource for research on the immune response to SARS-CoV-2. Deeply sampled blood TCRbeta repertoires from subjects exposed to, actively infected with, or recovered from COVID-19 were included in the dataset. Samples were obtained from the ongoing ImmuneRACE study (first 160 participants) and from roughly 1,300 subjects provided by 6 global collaborators.

Per the germline V gene (reference sequence), LNHDA is the CDR1 and SQIVND is the CDR2. Including the terminal cysteine and phenylalanine, the CDR3 comprises 14 residues. Only the CDR3 part of the read is kept: 42 bases, read in frame from the first base. V sheds 11 bases and J sheds 0 bases, leaving 14 bases between their ends. TCRbeta CDR3 regions were amplified from genomic DNA using the immunoSEQ Assay, a bias-controlled multiplex PCR. The authors processed their data as follows. Nucleated cell counts per sample were estimated from amplification of reference gene primers within the assay. To quantify the absolute abundance of each unique TCRbeta CDR3 rearrangement, sequence reads were collapsed and filtered. For each sample, productive Simpson clonality was calculated as the square root of Simpson's diversity index across productive rearrangements. Imported from immuneACCESS, the table was reduced by TCRdb to in-frame sequences with V and J called. These copies leave out some clones; in studies compared against another copy, an unresolved V gene accounts for under half, and the cause of the remainder is not known. Clonal size and the V and J genes are those of that table, whereas D and trimming came from the DNA. The sample table holds some 250,000 clones, of which roughly four fifths were seen once. The ten most abundant clones make up 3.4% of the sample.

The collaborating institutions used their own protocols to collect whole blood in K2EDTA tubes. For TCRbeta analysis, collaborator samples were shipped as frozen whole blood, as isolated PBMCs, or as DNA extracted from either sample type. Details on this clone: It has no known antigen specificity. It has no much larger one-base neighbor in the sample; base qualities were not kept.

Results the study describes overall, beyond this receptor: The quantity of clinical and demographic metadata differed by source and by participant and was supplied without curation.

The sequencing sample was made of peripheral blood. The sequence derives from a woman aged 18-29 years with acute or convalescent COVID-19. The chain is assembled from TRBV19 and TRBJ1-3, with the D gene not clear enough to name. The CDR3 reads CASGEDYSGNTIYF. The DNA reads TGTGCCTCCGGGGAGGATTACTCTGGAAACACCATATATTTT.